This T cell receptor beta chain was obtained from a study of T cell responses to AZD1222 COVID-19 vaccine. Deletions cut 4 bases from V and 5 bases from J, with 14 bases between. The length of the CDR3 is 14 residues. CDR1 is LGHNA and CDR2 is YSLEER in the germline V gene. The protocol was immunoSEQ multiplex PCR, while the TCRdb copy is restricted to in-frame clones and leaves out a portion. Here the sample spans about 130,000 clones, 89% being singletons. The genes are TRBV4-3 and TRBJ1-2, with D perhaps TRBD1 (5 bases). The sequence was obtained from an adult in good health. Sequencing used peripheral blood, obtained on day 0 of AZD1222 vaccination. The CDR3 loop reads CASSPLPGPYGYTF. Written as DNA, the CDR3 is TGCGCCAGCAGCCCCCTACCGGGGCCATATGGCTACACCTTC.